The sequence of this T cell receptor beta chain was determined in a study of memory CD4+ T cells and cytomegalovirus serostatus. Overall study findings and caveats: 67 of 164 known CMV-associated TCRbeta sequences appeared in CD4+ memory.

Some clones are missing from TCRdb's copy, which holds only in-frame ones; the method was immunoSEQ multiplex PCR. The top ten hold approximately 1% of the sample, which has tens of thousands of clones, roughly 75% seen once. As to this clone: Its cognate antigen is unknown.

Single viable CD3+CD4+CD8-CD45RO+ cells were sorted as the memory CD4+ T cells. The V end was cut by 4 bases, the J end by 6 bases, with 11 bases between. This CDR3 contains 13 residues. From germline, CDR1 is MNHNS and CDR2 SASEGT. The source of this sequence is an adult in good health and CMV-seronegative. The chain uses TRBV6-1 and TRBJ2-3; D unclear. Material: memory CD4+ T cells from blood. CDR3 protein: CASSAGLGDTQYF. As DNA, the CDR3 is TGTGCCAGCAGTGCTGGTTTGGGGGATACGCAGTATTTT.